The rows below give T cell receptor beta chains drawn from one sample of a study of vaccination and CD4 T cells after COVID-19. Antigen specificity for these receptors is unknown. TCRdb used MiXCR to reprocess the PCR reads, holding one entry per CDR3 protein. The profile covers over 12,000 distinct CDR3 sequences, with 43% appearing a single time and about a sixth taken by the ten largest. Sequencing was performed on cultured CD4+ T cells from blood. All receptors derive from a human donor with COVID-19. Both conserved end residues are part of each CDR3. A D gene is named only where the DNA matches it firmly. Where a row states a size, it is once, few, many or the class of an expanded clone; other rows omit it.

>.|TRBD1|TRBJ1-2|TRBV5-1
CASSTAGTGGEGYTF
TGCGCCAGCAGCACAGCCGGGACAGGGGGCGAGGGCTACACCTTC
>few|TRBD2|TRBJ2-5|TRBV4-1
CASSLAGGIQETQYF
TGCGCCAGCAGCCTAGCGGGGGGGATTCAAGAGACCCAGTACTTC
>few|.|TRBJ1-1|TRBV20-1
CSVPRRGRGNTEAFF
TGCAGTGTCCCCCGAAGGGGCAGAGGGAACACTGAAGCTTTCTTT
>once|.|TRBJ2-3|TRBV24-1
CATSDTGLDTQYF
TGTGCCACCAGTGATACAGGGTTAGATACGCAGTATTTT
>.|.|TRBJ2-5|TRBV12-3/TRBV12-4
CASSRTLGQETQYF
TGTGCCAGCAGCCGGACATTAGGGCAAGAGACCCAGTACTTC
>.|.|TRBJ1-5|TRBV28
CASSLFSQPQHF
TGTGCCAGCAGTTTATTCAGCCAGCCCCAGCATTTT
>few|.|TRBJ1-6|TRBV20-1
CSARPDSSYNSPLHF
TGCAGTGCTAGACCGGACAGCTCCTATAATTCACCCCTCCACTTT
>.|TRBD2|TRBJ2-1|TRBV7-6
CASSLGGGGGHEQFF
TGTGCCAGCAGCCTTGGAGGCGGCGGGGGGCATGAGCAGTTCTTC
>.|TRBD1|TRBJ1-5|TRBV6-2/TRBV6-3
CASSYSKDRSTKLQHF
TGTGCCAGCAGTTACTCGAAGGACAGGAGTACCAAACTCCAGCATTTT
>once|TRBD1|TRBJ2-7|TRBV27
CASSKTGTAPYEQYF
TGTGCCAGCAGTAAAACCGGGACAGCTCCCTACGAGCAGTACTTC
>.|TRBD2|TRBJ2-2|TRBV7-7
CASSLAGQPGINTGELFF
TGTGCTAGCAGCTTAGCGGGTCAGCCGGGGATAAACACCGGGGAGCTGTTTTTT
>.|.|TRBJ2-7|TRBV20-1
CSAGHRVHEQYF
TGCAGTGCTGGGCACAGGGTCCACGAGCAGTACTTC
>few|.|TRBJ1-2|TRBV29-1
CSVNPGRRNNYGYTF
TGCAGCGTAAACCCTGGCAGGAGAAATAACTATGGCTACACCTTC
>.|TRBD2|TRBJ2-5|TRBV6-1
CASSSSGGQQETQYF
TGTGCCAGCAGTAGTAGCGGGGGGCAACAAGAGACCCAGTACTTC
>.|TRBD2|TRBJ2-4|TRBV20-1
CSARVLAVAKNIQYF
TGCAGTGCTAGAGTCCTAGCGGTAGCCAAAAACATTCAGTACTTC
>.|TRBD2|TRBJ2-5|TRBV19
CASSPVGGGWLETQYF
TGTGCCAGTAGTCCCGTCGGGGGGGGGTGGCTGGAGACCCAGTACTTC
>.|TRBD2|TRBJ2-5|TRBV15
CATSRTIPNNQRGGKETQYF
TGTGCCACCAGCAGGACAATCCCAAATAACCAGCGGGGGGGCAAGGAGACCCAGTACTTC
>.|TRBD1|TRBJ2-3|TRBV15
CATRMDRALTDTQYF
TGTGCCACCAGAATGGACAGGGCCCTCACAGATACGCAGTATTTT
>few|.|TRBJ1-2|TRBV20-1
CSANSPVPNYGYTF
TGCAGTGCTAACTCTCCAGTACCGAACTATGGCTACACCTTC
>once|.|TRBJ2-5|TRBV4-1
CASSHPRDAGFQETQYF
TGCGCCAGCAGCCATCCCCGGGACGCAGGATTCCAAGAGACCCAGTACTTC
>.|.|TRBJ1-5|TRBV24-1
CATRGNRDGSEGNQPQHF
TGTGCCACCAGAGGGAACAGGGACGGTTCGGAGGGCAATCAGCCCCAGCATTTT
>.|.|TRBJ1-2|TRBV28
CASRPGTKGYGYTF
TGTGCCAGCAGGCCTGGGACAAAAGGATATGGCTACACCTTC
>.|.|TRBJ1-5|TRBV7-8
CASSLHRSGPEHSNQPQHF
TGTGCCAGCAGCTTACATAGGTCGGGTCCGGAGCATAGCAATCAGCCCCAGCATTTT
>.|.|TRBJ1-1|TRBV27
CASRLVDGRRAFF
TGTGCCAGCAGGCTGGTGGACGGCCGTAGGGCTTTCTTT
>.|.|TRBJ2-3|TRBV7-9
CASSNGGPGTDTQYF
TGTGCCAGCAGCAACGGGGGGCCAGGCACAGATACGCAGTATTTT
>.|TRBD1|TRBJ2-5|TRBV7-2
CASSRDRAEETQYF
TGTGCCAGCAGCCGGGACAGGGCCGAAGAGACCCAGTACTTC
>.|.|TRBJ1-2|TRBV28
CASSLGGYGYTF
TGTGCCAGCAGTTTGGGGGGGTACGGCTACACCTTC
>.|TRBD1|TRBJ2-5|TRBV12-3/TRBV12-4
CASSLVRTGTETQYF
TGTGCCAGCAGTTTAGTCCGGACAGGGACAGAGACCCAGTACTTC
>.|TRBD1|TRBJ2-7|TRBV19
CASSTQQGVLGGEQYF
TGTGCCAGTAGTACCCAACAGGGGGTGCTGGGGGGTGAGCAGTACTTC
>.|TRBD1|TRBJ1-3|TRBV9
CASSRGTGDSGNTIYF
TGTGCCAGCAGCCGGGGGACAGGCGACTCTGGAAACACCATATATTTT
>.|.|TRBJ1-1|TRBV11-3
CASSLDVNTEAFF
TGTGCCAGCAGCTTAGATGTGAACACTGAAGCTTTCTTT
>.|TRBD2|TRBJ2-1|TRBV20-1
CSAISLAGNSYNEQFF
TGCAGTGCTATTTCCCTAGCGGGGAACTCCTACAATGAGCAGTTCTTC
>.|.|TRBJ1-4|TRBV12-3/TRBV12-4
CASSTAPLSGKLFF
TGTGCCAGCAGTACCGCCCCCCTTTCGGGAAAACTGTTTTTT
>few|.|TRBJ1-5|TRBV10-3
CAIADQGRSNQPQHF
TGTGCCATCGCCGACCAGGGGCGTAGCAATCAGCCCCAGCATTTT
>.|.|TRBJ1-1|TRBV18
CASSPPGARTEAFF
TGTGCCAGCTCACCCCCCGGCGCACGCACTGAAGCTTTCTTT
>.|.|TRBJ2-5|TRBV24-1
CATSDSRVRPETQYF
TGTGCCACCAGTGATTCCAGGGTTAGGCCAGAGACCCAGTACTTC
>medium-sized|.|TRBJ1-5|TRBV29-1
CSARDNYNQPQHF
TGCAGCGCCCGGGACAACTACAATCAGCCCCAGCATTTT
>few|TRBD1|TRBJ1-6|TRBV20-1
CSATTGGNSPLHF
TGCAGTGCAACTACAGGGGGTAACTCACCCCTCCACTTT
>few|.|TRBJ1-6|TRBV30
CATLGRDGSPLHF
TGTGCCACGCTTGGCAGGGATGGGTCACCCCTCCACTTT
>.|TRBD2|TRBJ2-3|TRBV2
CASSRLAGTDTQYF
TGTGCCAGCAGCCGGCTAGCGGGCACAGATACGCAGTATTTT
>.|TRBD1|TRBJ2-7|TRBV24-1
CATSDFLRTGAYEQYF
TGTGCCACCAGTGATTTTTTAAGGACAGGAGCCTACGAGCAGTACTTC
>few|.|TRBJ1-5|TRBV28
CASQSTGRVRQPQHF
TGTGCCAGCCAATCTACAGGGAGGGTTAGACAGCCCCAGCATTTT
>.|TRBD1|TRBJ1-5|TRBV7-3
CASSFDRDQPQHF
TGTGCCAGCAGCTTCGACAGGGACCAGCCCCAGCATTTT
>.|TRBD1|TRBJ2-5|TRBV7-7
CASSSDRVGKTQYF
TGTGCTAGCAGCTCCGACAGGGTTGGGAAGACCCAGTACTTC
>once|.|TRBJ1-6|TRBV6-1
CASSLEPGTNSPPHF
TGTGCCAGCAGCTTAGAACCAGGGACTAATTCACCCCCCCACTTT
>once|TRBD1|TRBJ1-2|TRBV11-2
CASSLGQGSGSGSYTF
TGTGCCAGCAGCTTAGGACAGGGTTCAGGGTCTGGTAGCTACACCTTC